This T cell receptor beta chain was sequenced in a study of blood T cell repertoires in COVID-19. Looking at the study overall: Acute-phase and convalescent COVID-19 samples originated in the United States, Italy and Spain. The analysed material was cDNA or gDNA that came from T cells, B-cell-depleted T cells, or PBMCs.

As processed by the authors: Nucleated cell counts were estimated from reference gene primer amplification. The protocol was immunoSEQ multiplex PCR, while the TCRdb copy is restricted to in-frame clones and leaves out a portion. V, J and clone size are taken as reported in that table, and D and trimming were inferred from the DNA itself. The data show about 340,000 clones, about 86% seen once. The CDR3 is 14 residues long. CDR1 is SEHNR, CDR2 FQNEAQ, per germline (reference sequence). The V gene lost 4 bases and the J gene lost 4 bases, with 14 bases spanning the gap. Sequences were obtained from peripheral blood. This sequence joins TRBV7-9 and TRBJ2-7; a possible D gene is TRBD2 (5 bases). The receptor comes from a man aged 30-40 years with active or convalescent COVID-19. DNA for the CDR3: TGTGCCAGCAGCTCCGAGGGCGGAGCATACGAGCAGTACTTC. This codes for CASSSEGGAYEQYF.